This T cell receptor (beta chain) was captured by sequencing in a study of cytomegalovirus exposure and HLA in healthy donors (dated by TCRdb to about 2017). The study in broad terms: An earlier analysis of approximately 640 of the donors reported about 250 Gb of sequence data and 117 million unique TCR beta sequences from some 180 million T cells. An early release that covered about 600 HLA-typed donors contained about 290 gigabases of sequencing data and roughly 84 million unique TCR sequences. The genetic ancestry cluster associated with self-reported Caucasian donors included 80% to 90% of the roughly 360 genotyped donors. The study aimed to test whether signatures of past pathogen exposure could be identified by cataloging public T cell receptors. The T cell repertoires of around 730 subjects were profiled by immunosequencing and related to cytomegalovirus serostatus. A separate validation cohort of 100 to 150 different subjects was used in addition to the roughly 700-subject first cohort. To predict cytomegalovirus infection status, the study brought together high-throughput TCR immunosequencing, statistical association of individual TCRs with disease status, and machine learning. A later analysis re-examined previously published TCR beta repertoires from about 700 donors and added high-resolution HLA genotyping to investigate patterns of TCR occurrence. Rather than drawing on any new phenotypic data, the later analysis identified candidate immune exposures from TCR beta sequences and the way those sequences occurred across donors. To decide whether each TCR beta V gene segment behaved as functional or pseudogenic, an earlier analysis of 587 of the donors relied on high-throughput TCR beta sequencing. Donor age, sex, ethnicity and CMV serostatus were collected together with the repertoire data. In a later genetic analysis, genome-wide SNP genotypes for 398 of the 666 donors were used, and that subset was treated as a discovery cohort. Every discovery cohort repertoire had been produced on one sequencing platform. HLA typing covered class I and class II loci at four-digit resolution. Typing coverage varied by locus: roughly 629-640 donors for A, B, C, DRB1 and DQB1; roughly 510 for DQA1; more than 600 for DPA1; under 490 for DPB1. Because of strong linkage in the cohort, five DR-DQ haplotypes were treated as single units for association and clustering. Among about 410 genotyped donors of the cohort, an average of roughly 230,000 unique TCR beta nucleotide sequences was sequenced per donor, of which about 18% were non-productive.

Regarding this clone: Its binding antigen is unknown. Qualities for individual bases were not recorded, and no much larger clone is one base off.

Unmatched junction bases come to 2, with V trimmed by 0 bases and J by 3 bases. As encoded in the germline V gene, CDR1 is SGDLS while CDR2 is YYNGEE. The CDR3 contains 15 residues, cysteine and phenylalanine counted. The entry retains the CDR3 DNA only, 45 bases that are in frame from base 1. In total, 500 to 700 healthy bone marrow donors made up the cohort. All cohort members were sampled while nominally healthy, although unrecorded immune exposures were likely present. The donor tested CMV seronegative, placing the donor among the 300 to 450 seronegative members of the cohort. A peripheral blood sample was provided by each donor, and peripheral blood mononuclear cells were used for TCR beta sequencing. Genomic DNA was extracted from the blood cell samples with the Qiagen DNeasy Blood Extraction Kit. The receptor library was made with the immunoSEQ multiplex PCR assay. For the multiplex PCR, a mixture combining 60 forward primers for TCR Vbeta segments and 13 reverse primers for TCR Jbeta segments was used. Amplification of the CDR3 region of rearranged TCR beta genes was performed with a multiplex PCR assay on genomic DNA. On the Illumina HiSeq System, the amplified TCR beta libraries were sequenced as 87-base-pair reads. From the authors' description of their analysis: In a later analysis, about 80 million unique TCR beta chains were counted across the 650 to 700 repertoires, and roughly 11 million of these chains were shared by at least two donors. Raw reads were error-corrected and collapsed into unique sequences by a nearest-neighbor algorithm in which closely related sequences were merged to remove PCR and sequencing errors. Alignment of CDR3 sequences to IMGT reference sequences was used to assign V, D and J gene segments. For a sequence to be retained, at least a six-nucleotide match to both a V gene segment and a J gene segment was required. A rearrangement was called productive if the CDR3 had no stop codons and remained in frame with V and J, and every other rearrangement was called non-productive. CDR3 was defined by IMGT convention, running from the second conserved V-encoded cysteine to the conserved J-encoded phenylalanine. The earlier analysis of approximately 590 of the donors excluded any sequence lacking an unambiguous match to a single V gene segment. An earlier analysis of several hundred of the donors called V segments functional above 56.7% productive rearrangements and segregating when the between-donor standard deviation exceeded 5%. A statistical classification framework was developed to diagnose cytomegalovirus status using the catalog of TCR beta chain sequences. In a later analysis, TCR nucleotide sequences were compared against IMGT/GENE-DB human TR gene sequences so that V and J genes could be assigned. Using the TCRdist pipeline, a later analysis assigned CDR3 sequences along with most-parsimonious VDJ recombination scenarios. In a later analysis, each TCR beta chain was defined by its CDR3 amino acid sequence together with its V-gene family, and reads without a unique V-gene family were excluded. As a way to deal with suspected cross-contamination and a sequencing artifact, a later analysis dropped 640 or so nucleotide sequences that were highly shared and had low generation probability. A later analysis calculated a clonal expansion index for each public chain from normalized within-repertoire ranks of inferred template counts. In a later analysis, generation probabilities were computed with a VDJ recombination model fitted to out-of-frame rearrangements, and the resulting probabilities were checked against IGoR. A later analysis scored TCR-TCR, TCR-HLA and TCR-CMV co-occurrence with hypergeometric tests, applying a repertoire-size bias correction to TCR pairs. False discovery rates were estimated in a later analysis by permuting HLA or CMV assignments 20 times. In a later analysis, co-occurring TCRs were grouped with DBSCAN, and TCRdist sequence similarity was added when clustering was performed within HLA-allele-positive subsets. Repertoires with fewer than 30,000 or more than 120,000 public chains, plus five repertoires with anomalous nucleotide sharing, were excluded from co-occurrence clustering. In TCRdb, the immuneACCESS table is reduced to in-frame sequences with V and J assigned. These tables do not hold every clone; where another copy was compared, an unresolved V gene accounts for under half, and the others remain unexplained. For V, J and clone size, that table is used; D and trimming come from the DNA. The sample table contains some 240,000 clones; only one count was recorded for nearly 95% of them. 1.7% of the sample lies in the top ten.

Results the study describes overall, beyond this receptor: Cytomegalovirus status was reported to be diagnosed by the classifier with high specificity and sensitivity in both the original and validation cohorts. In a later analysis, most CMV-associated TCR beta chains were found to appear HLA-restricted, with HLA associations seemingly driven largely by CMV exposure. The sequencing pipeline was judged likely to have produced a cluster of highly shared sequence variants as a technical artifact. A later analysis reported that several top co-occurrence clusters appeared linked to parvovirus B19, influenza, CMV and Epstein-Barr virus. The study gave a list of 150 to 200 TCR beta chains associated with cytomegalovirus. Because some donors lacked HLA typing at each locus, the association tests relied only on the typed subset. This cohort had only TCR beta chains sequenced, and the lack of alpha or paired-chain data limited which features could be detected. Correlated functional status among segregating V segments might be attributable to linkage disequilibrium, but an unknown experimental factor could not be ruled out. The authors suggested that the approach could potentially be extended to other disease states and immunological phenotypes. In an earlier analysis of several hundred of the donors, most TCR beta V segments were observed in productive rearrangements about 87% or about 30% of the time, broadly matching IMGT annotations. Because counts were too low, about 18 rarely observed V segments, including chromosome 9 orphons, were excluded from the earlier analysis of some 540 of the donors. Because the 87-base-pair reads could not distinguish some IMGT-functional V segments, including TRBV6-2 and TRBV6-3, those segments were excluded. According to a later genetic analysis, donors in an Asian-associated ancestry cluster had fewer N-insertions in productive TCRs than the roughly 670-donor mean. Three of the identified cytomegalovirus-associated TCR beta chains were confirmed in vitro to be specific for cytomegalovirus antigens. Sequencing depth was assumed to be roughly uniform across donors in the presence/absence analyses, though that assumption may not hold. In a later analysis, the rate of TCR association differed among HLA loci, with DRB1 alleles having the most associated TCRs and HLA-C alleles having the fewest. In a later genetic analysis, a missense DCLRE1C variant was associated with V-gene and J-gene trimming of TCR beta chains, and the association was replicated in an independent cohort. Most TCR sequences were seen in very few donors, while some public TCRs were found in many individuals. Compared with equally common non-associated chains, HLA-associated TCR beta chains in a later analysis were more clonally expanded and had lower generation probabilities. A further reported finding was that TCR beta sequences accurately predicted the HLA-A and HLA-B alleles for most subjects in the first cohort. When HLA alleles, especially DR and DQ, strongly co-occurred, attributing TCR associations to individual alleles was difficult. Immune exposure information for the cohort was limited to CMV serostatus. In a later analysis, about 16,000 TCR beta sequences were associated with specific HLA alleles at a false discovery rate of 0.05.

The rearranged segments are TRBV9 and TRBJ2-1; TRBD1 agrees with 8 junctional bases. This receptor was identified in a girl aged 2 to 10 in good health and CMV-seronegative. The sample was PBMCs. The CDR3 is CASSVEDRVYNEQFF. The nucleotide sequence is given as TGTGCCAGCAGCGTAGAGGACAGGGTCTACAATGAGCAGTTCTTC.